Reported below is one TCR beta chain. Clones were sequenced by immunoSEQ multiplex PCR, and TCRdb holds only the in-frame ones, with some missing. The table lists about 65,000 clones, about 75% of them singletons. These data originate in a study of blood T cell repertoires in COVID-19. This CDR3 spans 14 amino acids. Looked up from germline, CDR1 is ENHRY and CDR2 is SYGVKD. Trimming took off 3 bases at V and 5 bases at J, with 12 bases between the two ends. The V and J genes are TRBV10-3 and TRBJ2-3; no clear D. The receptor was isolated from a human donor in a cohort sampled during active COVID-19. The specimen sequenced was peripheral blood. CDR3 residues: CAISEDIVRDTQYF. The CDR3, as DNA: TGTGCCATCAGTGAAGACATTGTACGAGATACGCAGTATTTT.